The clone carrying this T cell receptor beta chain is a singleton in its sample. Sequencing used immunoSEQ multiplex PCR; TCRdb keeps in-frame clones, though not all of them. The profile shows around 100,000 clones, around 86% of them singletons. The data derive from a study of PD-L1 blockade in urothelial cancer. Study-wide background: Between 0 and 3 prior chemotherapy regimens had been given to patients. The median number of T cells present in blood samples was fewer than 150,000.

Germline CDR1 SNHLY, CDR2 FYNNEI. The CDR3 sequence is 13 residues long. V was trimmed by 6 bases and J by 6 bases, leaving 11 bases between them. Specified time point: pretreatment peripheral blood. The sample consisted of PBMCs, taken around atezolizumab (anti-PD-L1) treatment. This TCR was sampled from a man aged 60 to 69 with urothelial cancer. The J gene is TRBJ1-4, the V gene TRBV2, with D unclear. The CDR3 region has the DNA TGTGCCAGCAGAGCCAGGATAGATGAAAAACTGTTTTTT. Translated: CASRARIDEKLFF.